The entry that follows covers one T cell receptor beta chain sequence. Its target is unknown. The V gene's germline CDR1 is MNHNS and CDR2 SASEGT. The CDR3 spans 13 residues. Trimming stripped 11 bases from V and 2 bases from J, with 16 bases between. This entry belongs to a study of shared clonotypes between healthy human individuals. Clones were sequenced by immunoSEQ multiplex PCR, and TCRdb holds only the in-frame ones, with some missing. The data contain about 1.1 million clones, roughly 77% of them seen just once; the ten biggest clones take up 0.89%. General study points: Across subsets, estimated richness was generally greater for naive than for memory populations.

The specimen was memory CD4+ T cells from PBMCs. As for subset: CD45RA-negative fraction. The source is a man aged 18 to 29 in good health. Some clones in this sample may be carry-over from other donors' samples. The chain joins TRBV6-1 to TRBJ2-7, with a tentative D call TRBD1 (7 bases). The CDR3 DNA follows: TGTGCCGCCGTGCAGGGGGGAACCTACGAGCAGTACTTC. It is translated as CAAVQGGTYEQYF.